This T cell receptor (beta chain) was recovered during a study of T cells in Graves' hyperthyroidism and ophthalmopathy. There are 12 residues in the CDR3. V was pared by 3 bases and J by 8 bases, with 5 bases between. Per the germline V gene, CDR1 is KGHSH and CDR2 is LQKENI. Template material for amplifying TCR beta CDR3 regions consisted of RNA transcripts. Using the HTBI primer set, a first-round RT-PCR was run on the TCR CDR3. TCRdb reprocessed the multiplex PCR reads with MiXCR, giving one entry per CDR3 protein. The sample has 300,000 or so distinct CDR3 sequences, about 17% seen once. This clonotype has a count of ten or more. Its antigen is not known. Overall study results and limits: In blood, most of the thyroid clonotypes expanded above 0.001 were also present.

The chain uses TRBV18 and TRBJ1-6; D gene unclear. This TCR was sampled from a woman aged 60 to 75 with Graves' ophthalmopathy. Source material: blood. CDR3: CASSPDDSPLHF. Here the CDR3 DNA reads TGTGCCAGCTCACCGGACGATTCACCCCTCCACTTT.